These 23 T cell receptor beta chains share one sample of origin, sequenced in a study of blood T cell repertoires in COVID-19. Assay: immunoSEQ multiplex PCR; the TCRdb copy retains only in-frame clones and omits some. This sample yields around 230,000 clones, of which approximately 85% are seen a single time; 5.1% belongs to the top ten. The sequenced material came from peripheral blood. The origin of the receptors is a man aged 45-65 years with COVID-19, enrolled during active disease.

This clone was counted once. The chain carries TRBV12-3 or TRBV12-4 and TRBJ1-6, with a possible D match to TRBD1 (5 bases). This CDR3 is 13 amino acids long. The ends were cut back, 0 bases at V and 9 bases at J, with 6 bases in the middle. CDR3 nucleotide sequence: TGTGCCAGCAGTTTAGCGCAGGGTTCACCCCTCCACTTT. Protein sequence: CASSLAQGSPLHF.

The chain is built from TRBV3-1 (or the pseudogene TRBV3-2) and TRBJ2-7, with a possible D match to TRBD2 (6 bases). The CDR3 loop spans 14 amino acids. V lost 1 base and J 3 bases, leaving 10 bases between the germline ends. Looked up from germline, CDR1 is LGHDT and CDR2 is YNNKEL (reference sequence). The CDR3, as DNA: TGTGCCAGCAGCCAAGGGACTAAGAGCTACGAGCAGTACTTC. Translation gives CASSQGTKSYEQYF.

J is TRBJ2-3 and V is TRBV18, with unresolved D. The V end was cut by 2 bases, the J end by 0 bases, with 15 bases between. CDR1 is KGHSH and CDR2 is LQKENI in the germline V gene. This CDR3 contains 17 residues. CDR3 in amino acids: CASSPRSPRASTDTQYF. The CDR3 DNA is TGTGCCAGCTCACCAAGATCGCCCCGAGCCAGCACAGATACGCAGTATTTT.

The chain links TRBV11-2 to TRBJ1-4; 11 positions match TRBD1. The CDR3 has 15 residues. The junction had 7 bases not matched to a gene; V was cut back by 5 bases and J by 8 bases. The germline CDR1 and CDR2 sequences are SGHAT and FQNNGV. DNA of the CDR3: TGTGCCAGCAGCCCTTGGACAGGGGGCGGGGAAAAACTGTTTTTT. It codes for CASSPWTGGGEKLFF.

The V and J genes are TRBV7-8 and TRBJ1-5; tentatively, D is TRBD1 (6 bases). The CDR3 runs 15 residues. CDR1 and CDR2 from the germline V gene are SGHVS and FQNEAQ. V was cut by 5 bases and J by 0 bases, with 11 bases left in between. This CDR3 is CASSQRTVSNQPQHF. The CDR3 region has the DNA TGTGCCAGCAGCCAGAGGACAGTTAGCAATCAGCCCCAGCATTTT.

J is TRBJ2-1 and V is TRBV27, with 12 bases fitting TRBD2. The CDR3 runs to 14 residues. V lost 5 bases to trimming and J lost 7 bases; unmatched junction nucleotides: 3. Germline V gene lookup returns CDR1 MNHEY and CDR2 SMNVEV (reference sequence). The CDR3 DNA is TGTGCCAGCAGTCCTAGCGGGGGGGATAATGAGCAGTTCTTC. Its translation: CASSPSGGDNEQFF.

This chain's CDR3 is CASYGDTERDQPQHF. For the CDR3, the DNA is TGTGCCAGCTATGGGGACACTGAACGGGATCAGCCCCAGCATTTT. This chain joins TRBV6-5 and TRBJ1-5, with a tentative D call TRBD1 (6 bases). Germline CDR1 and CDR2: MNHEY and SVGAGI. V was shortened by 8 bases and J by 5 bases, with 19 bases between the two germline ends. The CDR3 contains 15 residues.

This rearrangement joins TRBV6-5 to TRBJ1-6; unclear D gene. V lost 2 bases to trimming and J lost 0 bases, with 8 bases between them. Germline values: CDR1 MNHEY, CDR2 SVGAGI. The CDR3 covers 16 residues. CDR3 nucleotide sequence: TGTGCCAGCAGTTACACCGCCGGCTCCTATAATTCACCCCTCCACTTT. Amino acid sequence: CASSYTAGSYNSPLHF.

The genes are TRBV27 and TRBJ1-5; D is uncertain. Trimming removed 3 bases from V and 6 bases from J, with 6 bases in between. The CDR3 has 12 amino acids. Germline CDR1 is MNHEY and CDR2 is SMNVEV (reference sequence). The CDR3 sequence: CASSFLGQPQHF. The CDR3 nucleotides read TGTGCCAGCAGTTTCCTAGGTCAGCCCCAGCATTTT.

The V call is TRBV24-1, the J call TRBJ1-1, with D perhaps TRBD1 (5 bases). CDR1 and CDR2 from the germline V gene are KGHDR and SFDVKD. Between the trimmed V and J ends, which lost 4 bases and 1 base, there was a span of 12 bases. This CDR3 has 15 amino acids. The CDR3 reads CATSDPGGTNTEAFF. CDR3 nucleotide sequence: TGTGCCACCAGTGACCCTGGGGGGACGAACACTGAAGCTTTCTTT.

The CDR3 DNA reads as TGTGCCAGCAGTCCCACAGGATATGTAAACTATGGCTACACCTTC. This sequence encodes CASSPTGYVNYGYTF. V gene TRBV27 combines with J gene TRBJ1-2; possible D gene TRBD1, 5 bases. The CDR3 contains 15 residues. Germline values: CDR1 MNHEY, CDR2 SMNVEV (reference sequence). V shed 5 bases and J shed 2 bases, with 15 bases lying between them.

This chain uses TRBV7-8 with TRBJ1-3, with 9 positions matching TRBD1. In germline, CDR1 is SGHVS, CDR2 FQNEAQ. The CDR3 totals 16 residues. Trimming took 5 bases from V and 5 from J; bases not matched to a gene: 10. The CDR3 here is CASSPGTGSRRNTIYF. Written as DNA, the CDR3 is TGTGCCAGCAGCCCCGGGACAGGGTCGAGGAGAAACACCATATATTTT.

The chain is built from TRBV7-2 and TRBJ2-1; D is unresolved. Trimming pared 5 bases from V and 1 base from J, leaving 12 bases between. CDR1 is SGHTA, CDR2 FQGNSA, per germline. This CDR3 has 15 residues. CDR3 loop: CASSPLAGSYNEQFF. The CDR3 DNA sequence: TGTGCCAGCAGCCCCCTGGCCGGGTCCTACAATGAGCAGTTCTTC.

This chain joins TRBV27 and TRBJ2-3; maybe TRBD2 (6 bases). CDR1 and CDR2 (germline): MNHEY, SMNVEV (reference sequence). The V and J ends lost 0 bases and 5 bases respectively, with 12 bases between them. The CDR3 extends over 15 amino acids. CDR3 loop: CASSLSWGVGDTQYF. The CDR3 DNA reads as TGTGCCAGCAGTTTATCGTGGGGGGTTGGAGATACGCAGTATTTT.

The gene calls are TRBV28 and TRBJ2-7; tentatively, D is TRBD1 (6 bases). The CDR3 loop spans 13 amino acids. V was shortened by 5 bases and J by 1 base, with 9 bases between the two germline ends. Germline V gives CDR1 MDHEN, CDR2 SYDVKM. The CDR3 nucleotides are TGTGCCAGCAGTCCGGGACAATCCTACGAGCAGTACTTC. It encodes CASSPGQSYEQYF.

CDR3 nucleotide sequence: TGTGCCAGCAGCCCCCTCCCCGGGACAGGGTTTAACATTCAGTACTTC. The encoded protein is CASSPLPGTGFNIQYF. The V call is TRBV7-8, the J call TRBJ2-4; TRBD1 matches 9 bases. The V segment lost 5 bases and the J segment 7 bases; nucleotides outside the gene matches: 12. The germline V gene has CDR1 SGHVS and CDR2 FQNEAQ. The CDR3 contains 16 residues.

This clone was picked up a small number of times. This chain links TRBV27 with TRBJ1-4, with 8 bases identical to TRBD1. V lost 5 bases and J lost 4; bases outside the gene matches: 3. The CDR3 length is 14 residues. CDR1 and CDR2 from the germline V gene are MNHEY and SMNVEV (reference sequence). The CDR3 DNA is TGTGCCAGCAGTCTACAGGGGGATAATGAAAAACTGTTTTTT. Amino acid sequence: CASSLQGDNEKLFF.

This rearrangement joins TRBV11-2 to TRBJ1-4, with TRBD1 as a possible D gene (5 bases). V was clipped by 2 bases and J by 7 bases, with 11 bases between them. This CDR3 has 14 residues. The germline CDR1 and CDR2 sequences are SGHAT and FQNNGV. CDR3 loop: CASSLQGSGEKLFF. The DNA for the CDR3 is TGTGCCAGCAGCTTACAGGGTTCGGGTGAAAAACTGTTTTTT.

The chain is built from TRBV5-5 and TRBJ1-2; 9 bases map to TRBD1. CDR1 SGHKS and CDR2 YYEKEE come from the germline V gene (reference sequence). The CDR3 contains 15 residues. V dropped 0 bases and J dropped 6; count of bases not matched to a gene: 6. Written as DNA, the CDR3 is TGTGCCAGCAGCTTGGCCGGGACAGGGAGGGATGGCTACACCTTC. Protein product: CASSLAGTGRDGYTF.

V is TRBV11-2 and J is TRBJ1-1; 7 bases agree with TRBD1. Germline V lookup: CDR1 SGHAT, CDR2 FQNNGV. The CDR3 totals 13 residues. The V segment lost 4 bases and the J segment 5 bases; nucleotides outside the gene matches: 4. DNA of the CDR3: TGTGCCAGCAGCTATACAGGGGAAACTGAAGCTTTCTTT. Translated: CASSYTGETEAFF. The full variable domain, rest sourced from reference TRBV11-2 and TRBJ1-1, is EAGVAQSPRYKIIEKRQSVAFWCNPISGHATLYWYQQILGQGPKLLIQFQNNGVVDDSQLPKDRFSAERLKGVDSTLKIQPAKLEDSAVYLCASSYTGETEAFFGQGTRLTVV.

The chain carries TRBV6-5 and TRBJ1-3; D gene ambiguous. Trimming cost V 5 bases and J 1 base, with 9 bases left between them. CDR3 length equals 14 residues. Germline assignment: CDR1 MNHEY and CDR2 SVGAGI. The CDR3 sequence is CASSQTHSGNTIYF. CDR3 nucleotide sequence: TGTGCCAGCAGTCAGACACATTCTGGAAACACCATATATTTT.

V gene TRBV9 combines with J gene TRBJ1-2, with D tentatively TRBD1 (6 bases). The CDR3 is 13 residues long. Germline V lookup: CDR1 SGDLS, CDR2 YYNGEE. Between the trimmed V and J ends, which lost 0 bases and 5 bases, there was a span of 8 bases. This chain's CDR3 is CASSVGTEYGYTF. As DNA, the CDR3 is TGTGCCAGCAGCGTAGGGACAGAATATGGCTACACCTTC.

The rearrangement joins TRBV19 to TRBJ1-5; D may be TRBD1 (6 bases). Germline-derived CDR1 and CDR2 are LNHDA and SQIVND (reference sequence). V lost 2 bases to trimming and J lost 3 bases, with 14 bases between them. This CDR3 has 16 residues. DNA for the CDR3: TGTGCCAGTAGTATATCTCGACAGGTCTACAATCAGCCCCAGCATTTT. Its translation: CASSISRQVYNQPQHF.